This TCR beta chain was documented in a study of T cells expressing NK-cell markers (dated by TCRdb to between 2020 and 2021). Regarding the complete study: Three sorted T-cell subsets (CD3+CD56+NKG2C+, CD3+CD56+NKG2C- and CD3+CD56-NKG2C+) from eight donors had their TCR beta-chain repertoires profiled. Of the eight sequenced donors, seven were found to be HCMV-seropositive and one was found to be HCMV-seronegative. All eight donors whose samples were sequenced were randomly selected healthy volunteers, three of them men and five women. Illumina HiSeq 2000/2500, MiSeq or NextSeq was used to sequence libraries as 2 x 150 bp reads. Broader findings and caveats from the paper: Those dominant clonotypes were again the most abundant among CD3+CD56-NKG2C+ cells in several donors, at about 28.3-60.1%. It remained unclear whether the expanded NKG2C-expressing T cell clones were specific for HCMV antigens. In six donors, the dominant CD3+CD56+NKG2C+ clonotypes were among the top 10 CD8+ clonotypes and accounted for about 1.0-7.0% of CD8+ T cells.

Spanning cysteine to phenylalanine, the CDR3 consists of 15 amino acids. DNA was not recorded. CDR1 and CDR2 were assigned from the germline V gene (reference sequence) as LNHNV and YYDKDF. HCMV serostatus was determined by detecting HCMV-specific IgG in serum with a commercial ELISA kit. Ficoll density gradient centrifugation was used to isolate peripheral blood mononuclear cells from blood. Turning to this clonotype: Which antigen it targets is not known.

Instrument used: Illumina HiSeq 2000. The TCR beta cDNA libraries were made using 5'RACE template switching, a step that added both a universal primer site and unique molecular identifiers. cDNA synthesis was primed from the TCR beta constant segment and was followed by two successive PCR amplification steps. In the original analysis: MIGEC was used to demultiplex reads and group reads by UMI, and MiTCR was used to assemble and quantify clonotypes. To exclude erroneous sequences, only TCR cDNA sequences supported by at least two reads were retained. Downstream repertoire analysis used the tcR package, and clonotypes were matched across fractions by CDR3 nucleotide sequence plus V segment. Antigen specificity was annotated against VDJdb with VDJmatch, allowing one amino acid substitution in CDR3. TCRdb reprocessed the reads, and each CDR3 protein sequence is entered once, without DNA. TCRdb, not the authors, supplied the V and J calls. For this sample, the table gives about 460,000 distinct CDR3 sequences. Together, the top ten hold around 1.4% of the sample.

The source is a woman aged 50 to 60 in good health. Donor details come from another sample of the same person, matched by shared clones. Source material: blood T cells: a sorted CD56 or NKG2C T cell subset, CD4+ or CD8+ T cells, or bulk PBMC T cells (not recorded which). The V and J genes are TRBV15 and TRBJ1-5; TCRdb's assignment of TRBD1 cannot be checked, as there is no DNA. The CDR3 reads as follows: CATSRGQGASQPQHF.